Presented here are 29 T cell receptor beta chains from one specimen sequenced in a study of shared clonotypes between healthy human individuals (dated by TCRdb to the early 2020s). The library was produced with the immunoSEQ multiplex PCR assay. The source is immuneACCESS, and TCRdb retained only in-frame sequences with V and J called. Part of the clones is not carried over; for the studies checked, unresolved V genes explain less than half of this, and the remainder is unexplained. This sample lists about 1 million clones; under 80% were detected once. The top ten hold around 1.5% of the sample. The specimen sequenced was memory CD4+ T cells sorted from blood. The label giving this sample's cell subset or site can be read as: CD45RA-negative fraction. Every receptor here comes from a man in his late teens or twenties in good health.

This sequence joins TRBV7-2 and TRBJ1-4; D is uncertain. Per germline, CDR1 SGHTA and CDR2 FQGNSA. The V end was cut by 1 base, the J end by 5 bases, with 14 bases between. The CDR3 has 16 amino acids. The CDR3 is CASSLGSSGGNEKLFF. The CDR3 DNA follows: TGTGCCAGCAGCTTAGGGTCCAGTGGCGGGAATGAAAAACTGTTTTTT.

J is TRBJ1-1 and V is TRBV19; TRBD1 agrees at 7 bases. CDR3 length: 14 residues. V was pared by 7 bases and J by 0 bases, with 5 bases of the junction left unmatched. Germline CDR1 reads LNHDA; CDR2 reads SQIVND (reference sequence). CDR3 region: CASTPGTVNTEAFF. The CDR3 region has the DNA TGTGCCAGTACACCCGGGACAGTGAACACTGAAGCTTTCTTT.

CDR3: CASSIGRLAGIGEQYF. CDR3 bases: TGTGCCAGTAGTATAGGTAGGCTAGCGGGAATCGGCGAGCAGTACTTC. The rearrangement links TRBV19 to TRBJ2-7; 9 bases match TRBD2. The CDR3 runs to 16 residues. Germline CDR1 and CDR2: LNHDA and SQIVND (reference sequence). V gave up 1 base and J gave up 6 bases; unmatched junction bases: 10.

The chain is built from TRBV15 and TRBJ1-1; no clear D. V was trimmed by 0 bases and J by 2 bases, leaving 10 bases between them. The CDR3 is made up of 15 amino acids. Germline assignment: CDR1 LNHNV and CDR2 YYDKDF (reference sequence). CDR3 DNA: TGTGCCACCAGCAGAGATCGGGGAATCAACACTGAAGCTTTCTTT. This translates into CATSRDRGINTEAFF.

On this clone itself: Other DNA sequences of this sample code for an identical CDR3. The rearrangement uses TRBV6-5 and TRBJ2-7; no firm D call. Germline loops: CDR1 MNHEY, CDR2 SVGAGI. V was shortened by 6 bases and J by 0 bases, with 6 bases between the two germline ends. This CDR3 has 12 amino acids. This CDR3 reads CASRTSSYEQYF. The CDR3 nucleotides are TGTGCCAGCAGAACCAGCTCCTACGAGCAGTACTTC.

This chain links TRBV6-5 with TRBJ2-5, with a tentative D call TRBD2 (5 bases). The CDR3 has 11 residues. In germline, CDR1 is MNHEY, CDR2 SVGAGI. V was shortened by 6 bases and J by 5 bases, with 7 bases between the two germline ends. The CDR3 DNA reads TGTGCCAGCAGGGGAGCTGAGACCCAGTACTTC. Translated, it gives CASRGAETQYF.

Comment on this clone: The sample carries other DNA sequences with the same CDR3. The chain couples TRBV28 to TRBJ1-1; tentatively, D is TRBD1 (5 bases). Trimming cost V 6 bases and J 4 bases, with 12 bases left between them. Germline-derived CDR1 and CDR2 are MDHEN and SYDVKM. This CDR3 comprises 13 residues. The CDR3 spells CASSPTGRTEAFF. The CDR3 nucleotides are TGTGCCAGCAGCCCAACAGGACGCACTGAAGCTTTCTTT.

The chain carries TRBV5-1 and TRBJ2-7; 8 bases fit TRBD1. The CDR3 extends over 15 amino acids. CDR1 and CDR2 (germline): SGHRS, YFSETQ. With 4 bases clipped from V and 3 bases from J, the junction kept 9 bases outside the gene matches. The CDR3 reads CASSPTGTGIYEQYF. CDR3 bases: TGCGCCAGCAGCCCAACCGGGACAGGAATCTACGAGCAGTACTTC.

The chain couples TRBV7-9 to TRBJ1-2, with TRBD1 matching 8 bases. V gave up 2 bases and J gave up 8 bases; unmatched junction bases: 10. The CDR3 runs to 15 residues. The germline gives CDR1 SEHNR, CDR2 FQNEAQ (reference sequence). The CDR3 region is CASSLQGAEGRGYTF. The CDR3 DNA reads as TGTGCCAGCAGCTTACAGGGGGCCGAGGGAAGAGGCTACACCTTC.

The CDR3 bases are TGTGCCAGTAGTATAGTGGGCAGCGTGAACACTGAAGCTTTCTTT. Translation: CASSIVGSVNTEAFF. V gene TRBV19 combines with J gene TRBJ1-1; no firm D call. This CDR3 comprises 15 residues. Trimming took off 1 base at V and 0 bases at J, with 9 bases between the two ends. CDR1 is LNHDA, CDR2 SQIVND, per germline (reference sequence).

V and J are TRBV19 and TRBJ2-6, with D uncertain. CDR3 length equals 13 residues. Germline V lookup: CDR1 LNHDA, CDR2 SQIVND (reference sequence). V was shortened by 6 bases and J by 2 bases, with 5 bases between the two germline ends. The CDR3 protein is CASSEPGANVLTF. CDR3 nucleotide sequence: TGTGCCAGTAGCGAGCCTGGGGCCAACGTCCTGACTTTC.

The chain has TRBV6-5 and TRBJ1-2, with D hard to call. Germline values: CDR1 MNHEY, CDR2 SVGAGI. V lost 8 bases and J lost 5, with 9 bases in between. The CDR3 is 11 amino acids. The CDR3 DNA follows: TGTGCCAGCCATTCCACGTATGGCTACACCTTC. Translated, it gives CASHSTYGYTF.

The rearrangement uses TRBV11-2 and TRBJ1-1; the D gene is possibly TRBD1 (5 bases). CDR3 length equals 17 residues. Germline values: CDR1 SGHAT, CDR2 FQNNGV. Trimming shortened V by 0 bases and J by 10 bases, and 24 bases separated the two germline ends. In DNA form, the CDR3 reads TGTGCCAGCAGCTTAGATCAACGGGGCAGGGTGGTGTCGAGAGCTTTCTTT. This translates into CASSLDQRGRVVSRAFF.

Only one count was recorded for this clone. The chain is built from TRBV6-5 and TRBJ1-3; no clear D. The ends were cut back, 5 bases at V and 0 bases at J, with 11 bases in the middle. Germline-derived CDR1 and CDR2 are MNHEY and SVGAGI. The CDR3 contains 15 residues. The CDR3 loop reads CASSLGGSSGNTIYF. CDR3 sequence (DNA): TGTGCCAGCAGTCTCGGTGGATCCTCTGGAAACACCATATATTTT.

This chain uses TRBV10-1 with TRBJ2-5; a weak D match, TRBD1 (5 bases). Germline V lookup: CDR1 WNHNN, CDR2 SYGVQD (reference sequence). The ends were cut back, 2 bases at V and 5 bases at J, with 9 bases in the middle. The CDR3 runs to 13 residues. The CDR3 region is CASSEGHDETQYF. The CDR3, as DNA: TGCGCCAGCAGTGAGGGACATGACGAGACCCAGTACTTC.

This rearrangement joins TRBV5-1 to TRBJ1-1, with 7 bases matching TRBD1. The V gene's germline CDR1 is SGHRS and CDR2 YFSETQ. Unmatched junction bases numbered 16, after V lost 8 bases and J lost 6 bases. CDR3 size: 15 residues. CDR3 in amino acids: CASTPVITGASEAFF. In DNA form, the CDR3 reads TGCGCCAGTACCCCCGTCATTACAGGGGCTTCTGAAGCTTTCTTT.

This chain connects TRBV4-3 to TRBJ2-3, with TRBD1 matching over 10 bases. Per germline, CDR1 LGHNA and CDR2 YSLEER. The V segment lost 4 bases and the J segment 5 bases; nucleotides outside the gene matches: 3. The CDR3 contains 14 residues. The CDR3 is CASSRDRGGDTQYF. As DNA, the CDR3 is TGCGCCAGCAGCCGGGACAGGGGCGGAGATACGCAGTATTTT.

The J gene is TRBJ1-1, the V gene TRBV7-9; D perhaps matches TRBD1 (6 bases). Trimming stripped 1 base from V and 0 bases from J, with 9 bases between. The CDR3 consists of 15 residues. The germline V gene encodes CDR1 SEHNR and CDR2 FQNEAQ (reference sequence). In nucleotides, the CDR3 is TGTGCCAGCAGCTTAGGGGGGGCCTTGAACACTGAAGCTTTCTTT. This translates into CASSLGGALNTEAFF.

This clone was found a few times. In DNA, the CDR3 is TGTGCCAGCAGCGAAACCCAGGGGGGCACTGAAGCTTTCTTT. Translated: CASSETQGGTEAFF. The chain links TRBV9 to TRBJ1-1; 7 bases match TRBD1. This CDR3 is built from 14 residues. Germline V lookup: CDR1 SGDLS, CDR2 YYNGEE. The V gene end was trimmed by 3 bases and the J gene end by 4 bases; junction bases not matched to a gene: 6.

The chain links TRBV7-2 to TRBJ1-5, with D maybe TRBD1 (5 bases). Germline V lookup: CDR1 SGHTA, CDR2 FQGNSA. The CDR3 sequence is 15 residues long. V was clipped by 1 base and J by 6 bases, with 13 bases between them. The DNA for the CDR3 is TGTGCCAGCAGCTTAGTGGCAGGGACTGGTCAGCCCCAGCATTTT. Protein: CASSLVAGTGQPQHF.

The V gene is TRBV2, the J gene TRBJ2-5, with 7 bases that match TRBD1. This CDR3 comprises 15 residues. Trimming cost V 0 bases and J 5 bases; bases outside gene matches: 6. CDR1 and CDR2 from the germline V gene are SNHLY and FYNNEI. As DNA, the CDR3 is TGTGCCAGCAGTGAAGCAGGGGGCCCCTTTGAGACCCAGTACTTC. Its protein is CASSEAGGPFETQYF.

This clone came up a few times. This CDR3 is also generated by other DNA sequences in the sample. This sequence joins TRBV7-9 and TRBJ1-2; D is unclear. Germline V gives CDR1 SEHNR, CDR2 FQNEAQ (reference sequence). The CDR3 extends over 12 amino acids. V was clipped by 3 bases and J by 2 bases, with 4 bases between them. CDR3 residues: CASSFRNYGYTF. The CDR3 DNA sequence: TGTGCCAGCAGCTTCAGGAACTATGGCTACACCTTC.

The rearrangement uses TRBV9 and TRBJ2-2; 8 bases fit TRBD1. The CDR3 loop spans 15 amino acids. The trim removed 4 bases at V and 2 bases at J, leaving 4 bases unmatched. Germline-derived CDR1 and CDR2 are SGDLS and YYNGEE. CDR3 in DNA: TGTGCCAGCAGCAAGGACAGGGTTAACACCGGGGAGCTGTTTTTT. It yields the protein CASSKDRVNTGELFF.

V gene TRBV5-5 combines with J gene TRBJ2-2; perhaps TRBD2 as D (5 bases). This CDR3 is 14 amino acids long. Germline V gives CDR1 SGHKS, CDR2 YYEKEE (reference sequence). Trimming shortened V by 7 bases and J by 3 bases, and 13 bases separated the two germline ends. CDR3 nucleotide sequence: TGTGCCAGCCATGCGGGTCGAGACACCGGGGAGCTGTTTTTT. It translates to CASHAGRDTGELFF.

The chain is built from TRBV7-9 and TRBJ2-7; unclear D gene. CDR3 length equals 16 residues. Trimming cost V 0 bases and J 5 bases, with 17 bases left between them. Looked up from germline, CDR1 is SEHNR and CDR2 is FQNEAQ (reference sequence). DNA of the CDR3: TGTGCCAGCAGCTTAGCAATTTCGGGCCGGCTCCACGAGCAGTACTTC. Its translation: CASSLAISGRLHEQYF.

CDR3 sequence (DNA): TGTGCCAGCAAGGGGCCCGGGGGCCCCTACAATGAGCAGTTCTTC. It translates to CASKGPGGPYNEQFF. This chain uses TRBV6-5 with TRBJ2-1, with D perhaps assigned TRBD1 or TRBD2 (6 bases each). V shed 7 bases and J shed 2 bases, with 15 bases lying between them. The CDR3 is made up of 15 amino acids. Germline CDR1 and CDR2: MNHEY and SVGAGI.

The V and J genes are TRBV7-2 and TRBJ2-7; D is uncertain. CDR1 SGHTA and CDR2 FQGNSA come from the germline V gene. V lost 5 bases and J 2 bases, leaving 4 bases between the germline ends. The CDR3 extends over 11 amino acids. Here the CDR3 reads CASSVTYEQYF. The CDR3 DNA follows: TGTGCCAGCAGCGTAACCTACGAGCAGTACTTC. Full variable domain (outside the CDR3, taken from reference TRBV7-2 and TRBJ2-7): GAGVSQSPSNKVTEKGKDVELRCDPISGHTALYWYRQSLGQGLEFLIYFQGNSAPDKSGLPSDRFSAERTGGSVSTLTIQRTQQEDSAVYLCASSVTYEQYFGPGTRLTVT.

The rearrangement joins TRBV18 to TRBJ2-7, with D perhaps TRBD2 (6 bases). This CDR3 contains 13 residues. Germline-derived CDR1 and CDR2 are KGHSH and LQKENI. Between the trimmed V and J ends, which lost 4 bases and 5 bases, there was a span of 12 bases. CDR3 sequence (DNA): TGTGCCAGCTCACTCGTCGGGGGTGACGAGCAGTACTTC. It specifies CASSLVGGDEQYF.

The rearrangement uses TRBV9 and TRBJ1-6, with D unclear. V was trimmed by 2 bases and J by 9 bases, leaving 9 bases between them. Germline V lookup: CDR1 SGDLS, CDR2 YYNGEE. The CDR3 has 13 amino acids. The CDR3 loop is CASSVQESSPLHF. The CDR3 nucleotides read TGTGCCAGCAGCGTTCAGGAGTCTTCACCCCTCCACTTT.